These T cell receptor beta chains were read from a single sample in a study of T cell responses to AZD1222 COVID-19 vaccine. Sequencing used immunoSEQ multiplex PCR; TCRdb keeps in-frame clones, though not all of them. The sample includes about 150,000 clones, roughly 88% of them seen just once. Source: peripheral blood, taken on day 0 of MenACWY control vaccination. The receptor set was obtained from an adult in good health. Each CDR3 is given with its conserved first and last residue. The D gene is left open where the match is weak. The size entry is marked missing in some rows and otherwise reads once, few, many or a size class.

TRBJ1-1 TRBD1 - TRBV12-5 CASGKNTGVGEAFF TGTGCTAGTGGAAAAAATACAGGGGTGGGTGAAGCTTTCTTT
TRBJ1-1 - - TRBV6-1 CASSPPGGTEAFF TGTGCCAGCAGCCCCCCTGGAGGCACTGAAGCTTTCTTT
TRBJ1-6 - - TRBV21-1 CASSSPRRAPLHF TGTGCCAGCAGCAGTCCCAGGCGAGCACCCCTCCACTTT
TRBJ1-5 - - TRBV11-2 CASSSQDNQPQHF TGTGCCAGCAGCTCACAAGACAATCAGCCCCAGCATTTT
TRBJ1-1 TRBD1 - TRBV27 CASSLLSTGGGTEAFF TGTGCCAGCAGTTTACTATCAACAGGGGGCGGAACTGAAGCTTTCTTT
TRBJ1-5 - - TRBV19 CASSTGNWGIRQPQHF TGTGCCAGTAGTACAGGGAATTGGGGCATTCGTCAGCCCCAGCATTTT
TRBJ2-7 TRBD1 few TRBV29-1 CSVRGTGALNEQYF TGCAGCGTTCGGGGGACAGGGGCCCTCAACGAGCAGTACTTC
TRBJ2-1 TRBD2 - TRBV7-8 CASSILAGAPSSYNEQFF TGTGCCAGCAGCATTTTAGCGGGGGCCCCTAGCTCCTACAATGAGCAGTTCTTC
TRBJ2-5 - - TRBV5-6 CASSVWQRETQYF TGTGCCAGCAGCGTTTGGCAGCGAGAGACCCAGTACTTC
TRBJ1-5 - - TRBV10-3 CAISADRTDQPQHF TGTGCCATCAGTGCCGACAGGACGGACCAGCCCCAGCATTTT
TRBJ1-1 - - TRBV11-2 CASSLDGSEAFF TGTGCCAGCAGCTTGGACGGATCTGAAGCTTTCTTT
TRBJ1-5 TRBD1 once TRBV5-1 CASSALDRGNQPQHF TGCGCCAGCAGCGCGTTGGACAGGGGCAATCAGCCCCAGCATTTT
TRBJ1-6 TRBD1 - TRBV5-1 CASSVMGQREDTLHF TGCGCCAGCAGCGTAATGGGACAGCGGGAAGATACCCTCCACTTT
TRBJ2-1 TRBD1 - TRBV12-3/TRBV12-4 CASSFRDREFF TGTGCCAGCAGTTTCCGGGACAGGGAGTTCTTC
TRBJ2-7 TRBD2 - TRBV19 CASSKRESYEQYF TGTGCCAGTAGTAAGCGGGAGTCCTACGAGCAGTACTTC
TRBJ2-7 - - TRBV18 CASSPMGTLREQYF TGTGCCAGCTCACCAATGGGAACCCTCCGCGAGCAGTACTTC
TRBJ2-7 - - TRBV5-1 CASSWAAENSYEQYF TGCGCCAGCAGCTGGGCAGCGGAAAACTCCTACGAGCAGTACTTC
TRBJ1-1 TRBD1 - TRBV6-5 CASSSASGGAHTEAFF TGTGCCAGCAGTTCTGCCTCAGGGGGCGCACACACTGAAGCTTTCTTT
TRBJ1-6 - - TRBV25-1 CASSESLGGNSPLHF TGTGCCAGCAGTGAATCCCTTGGCGGGAATTCACCCCTCCACTTT
TRBJ1-1 - - TRBV6-2/TRBV6-3 CASSSGDTAGTEAFF TGTGCCAGCAGTTCGGGGGACACGGCGGGGACTGAAGCTTTCTTT
TRBJ1-2 - - TRBV11-3 CASSSGTPNYGYTF TGTGCCAGCAGCTCGGGGACACCTAACTATGGCTACACCTTC
TRBJ2-7 TRBD1 - TRBV7-3 CASSFGQGGEQYF TGTGCCAGCAGCTTTGGACAGGGGGGCGAGCAGTACTTC
TRBJ2-7 TRBD2 - TRBV29-1 CSGGVAGEYEQYF TGCAGCGGCGGAGTAGCGGGAGAGTACGAGCAGTACTTC
TRBJ1-2 - - TRBV6-1 CASSDGVWAYGYTF TGTGCCAGCAGTGACGGGGTGTGGGCCTATGGCTACACCTTC
TRBJ2-7 - - TRBV2 CATLGWAKNYEQYF TGTGCCACGTTGGGGTGGGCAAAAAACTACGAGCAGTACTTC
TRBJ1-2 - - TRBV15 CATSRNVDAGFYGYTF TGTGCCACCAGCAGAAATGTTGACGCGGGGTTTTATGGCTACACCTTC
TRBJ2-1 TRBD2 - TRBV7-3 CASSPVGGAGYNEQFF TGTGCCAGCAGCCCCGTCGGGGGGGCTGGTTACAATGAGCAGTTCTTC
TRBJ2-7 TRBD2 - TRBV5-1 CASSLETSNEQYF TGCGCCAGCAGCTTGGAGACTAGCAACGAGCAGTACTTC
TRBJ1-5 - once TRBV2 CASRSSPNQPQHF TGTGCCAGCAGATCCTCCCCCAATCAGCCCCAGCATTTT
TRBJ2-1 - - TRBV3-1/TRBV3-2 CASSQAMTAYNEQFF TGTGCCAGCAGCCAAGCCATGACAGCCTACAATGAGCAGTTCTTC
TRBJ2-5 - - TRBV30 CAWSSEETQYF TGTGCCTGGAGTTCCGAAGAGACCCAGTACTTC
TRBJ1-1 - once TRBV6-5 CASSYFRVVNTEAFF TGTGCCAGCAGTTACTTTAGGGTCGTAAACACTGAAGCTTTCTTT
TRBJ2-7 - - TRBV7-2 CASSRDGSYEQYF TGTGCCAGCAGCCGGGACGGCTCCTACGAGCAGTACTTC
TRBJ1-2 - - TRBV15 CATSRDTGTPYGYTF TGTGCCACCAGCAGGGACACCGGGACTCCCTATGGCTACACCTTC
TRBJ2-1 - - TRBV5-1 CASSLLLGADNEQFF TGCGCCAGCAGCTTGCTGCTAGGGGCTGACAATGAGCAGTTCTTC
TRBJ2-3 TRBD2 - TRBV4-3 CASSRLAGGPGTDTQYF TGCGCCAGCAGCCGCCTAGCGGGAGGGCCGGGCACAGATACGCAGTATTTT
TRBJ2-7 - - TRBV2 CASSVAARTYEQYF TGTGCCAGCAGTGTAGCCGCGCGGACCTACGAGCAGTACTTC
TRBJ1-2 TRBD1 few TRBV18 CASSTGASMYGYTF TGTGCCAGCTCAACAGGGGCCTCCATGTATGGCTACACCTTC
TRBJ2-7 - - TRBV21-1 CASPISPYEQYF TGTGCCAGTCCAATTTCCCCCTACGAGCAGTACTTC
TRBJ1-5 - - TRBV7-2 CASSLVGGGLSNQPQHF TGTGCCAGCAGCTTAGTCGGGGGGGGATTGAGCAATCAGCCCCAGCATTTT
TRBJ2-7 TRBD2 - TRBV30 CACQAGGRGEQYF TGTGCCTGCCAAGCGGGGGGACGGGGGGAGCAGTACTTC